This is a list of T cell receptor beta chains from one sample in a study of siplizumab effects on memory and regulatory T cells. Sequencing was performed with immunoSEQ multiplex PCR; in TCRdb, only in-frame clones are kept and a portion is missing. The table records approximately 100,000 clones, 90% to 95% of them present only once. The sequenced material came from Tregs sorted from blood. The receptor source for this set is a human donor in good health. CDR3s include the opening cysteine and the closing phenylalanine or tryptophan. A D gene is named only where the DNA matches it firmly. Size is stated for part of the rows, as once, few or many counts, or as a class when the clone is expanded.

V: TRBV7-3
D: TRBD1
J: TRBJ2-1
size: -
length: 13
DNA: TGTGCCACCTCCGGGACAGGGAGCAATGAGCAGTTCTTC
CDR3: CATSGTGSNEQFF

V: TRBV19
D: -
J: TRBJ1-5
size: -
length: 17
DNA: TGTGCCAGTACCCAAGTAACACGAGGATCACGCAATCAGCCCCAGCATTTT
CDR3: CASTQVTRGSRNQPQHF

V: TRBV4-1
D: -
J: TRBJ2-2
size: -
length: 16
DNA: TGCGCCAGCAGCCAAGAACAGGGCTGGGGCACCGGGGAGCTGTTTTTT
CDR3: CASSQEQGWGTGELFF

V: TRBV20-1
D: -
J: TRBJ2-1
size: -
length: 10
DNA: TGCAGTGCCTCGCACAATGAGCAGTTCTTC
CDR3: CSASHNEQFF

V: TRBV18
D: TRBD2
J: TRBJ2-1
size: once
length: 13
DNA: TGTGCCAGCTCTAGCGGGAGAACCAATGAGCAGTTCTTC
CDR3: CASSSGRTNEQFF

V: TRBV7-9
D: -
J: TRBJ2-3
size: -
length: 15
DNA: TGTGCCAGCAGTCCGGGCCGTACTAGCACAGATACGCAGTATTTT
CDR3: CASSPGRTSTDTQYF

V: TRBV19
D: TRBD1
J: TRBJ2-5
size: -
length: 16
DNA: TGTGCCAGTAGTACAACAGGGGGACCGGTCCAAGAGACCCAGTACTTC
CDR3: CASSTTGGPVQETQYF

V: TRBV27
D: TRBD2
J: TRBJ2-7
size: -
length: 14
DNA: TGTGCCAGCAGTTTACGTCTAGCGGGTTACGAGCAGTACTTC
CDR3: CASSLRLAGYEQYF

V: TRBV6-5
D: -
J: TRBJ1-5
size: -
length: 14
DNA: TGTGCCAGCTCCGGGACGTATAGCAATCAGCCCCAGCATTTT
CDR3: CASSGTYSNQPQHF

V: TRBV7-3
D: -
J: TRBJ2-2
size: -
length: 14
DNA: TGTGCCAGCAGCTTAGCAGGAAAGACCGGGGAGCTGTTTTTT
CDR3: CASSLAGKTGELFF

V: TRBV5-1
D: -
J: TRBJ2-7
size: -
length: 15
DNA: TGCGCCAGCAGCCCGACCGGGACTGGGGGCAACGAGCAGTACTTC
CDR3: CASSPTGTGGNEQYF

V: TRBV7-9
D: TRBD2
J: TRBJ2-1
size: -
length: 15
DNA: TGTGCCAGCAGCTGGAAGCGGGGATCCTACAATGAGCAGTTCTTC
CDR3: CASSWKRGSYNEQFF

V: TRBV30
D: TRBD1
J: TRBJ2-7
size: -
length: 15
DNA: TGTGCCTGGAGTGTACCGCGACAGGGCACCTACGAGCAGTACTTC
CDR3: CAWSVPRQGTYEQYF

V: TRBV18
D: -
J: TRBJ2-3
size: -
length: 15
DNA: TGTGCCAGCTCACAGAGCCAGGGGAGAACAGATACGCAGTATTTT
CDR3: CASSQSQGRTDTQYF

V: TRBV5-1
D: -
J: TRBJ1-2
size: -
length: 15
DNA: TGCGCCAGCAGCTCCTCTCAGGGCGGGACTGGCGGCTACACCTTC
CDR3: CASSSSQGGTGGYTF

V: TRBV29-1
D: -
J: TRBJ2-4
size: -
length: 10
DNA: TGCAGCGTTGGGTCCCGCATTCAGTACTTC
CDR3: CSVGSRIQYF

V: TRBV4-1
D: TRBD2
J: TRBJ2-6
size: -
length: 14
DNA: TGCGCCAGCAGCCAAGTCGGGACTACCAACGTCCTGACTTTC
CDR3: CASSQVGTTNVLTF

V: TRBV5-1
D: -
J: TRBJ1-1
size: few
length: 14
DNA: TGCGCCAGCAGCTTGGCCTCGAATATTCCCGAAGCTTTCTTT
CDR3: CASSLASNIPEAFF

V: TRBV6-5
D: -
J: TRBJ2-7
size: -
length: 13
DNA: TGTGCCAGCAGTCTCGGACGGCCCTACGAGCAGTACTTC
CDR3: CASSLGRPYEQYF

V: TRBV7-9
D: TRBD1
J: TRBJ1-1
size: few
length: 15
DNA: TGTGCCAGCAGCTTGGGGGGACAGGCGGGTACTGAAGCTTTCTTT
CDR3: CASSLGGQAGTEAFF

V: TRBV11-2
D: TRBD1
J: TRBJ2-1
size: -
length: 14
DNA: TGTGCCAGCAGCCCGACAGGGGCCTACAATGAGCAGTTCTTC
CDR3: CASSPTGAYNEQFF

V: TRBV9
D: -
J: TRBJ2-1
size: -
length: 16
DNA: TGTGCCAGCAGCGAGACTGGGGCAGGAGGATGGAATGAGCAGTTCTTC
CDR3: CASSETGAGGWNEQFF

V: TRBV5-1
D: -
J: TRBJ2-7
size: -
length: 12
DNA: TGCGCCAGCAGCTTGGTAGGGGATGAGCAGTACTTC
CDR3: CASSLVGDEQYF

V: TRBV5-1
D: TRBD2
J: TRBJ2-7
size: -
length: 19
DNA: TGCGCCAGCAGCTTGGGGAACCTCATGACGGGGGGAAGGGTTGCCGAGCAGTACTTC
CDR3: CASSLGNLMTGGRVAEQYF

V: TRBV9
D: TRBD2
J: TRBJ2-1
size: -
length: 16
DNA: TGTGCCAGCAGCGCCTTACTTAGCGGGGACAACAATGAGCAGTTCTTC
CDR3: CASSALLSGDNNEQFF

V: TRBV5-5
D: -
J: TRBJ2-7
size: -
length: 16
DNA: TGTGCCAGCACCAATCCGGGACAATCATCTCTACGGGAGCAGTACTTC
CDR3: CASTNPGQSSLREQYF

V: TRBV7-8
D: -
J: TRBJ1-5
size: once
length: 14
DNA: TGTGCCAGCAGCTTAGAAGGGAGCGGGCAGCCCCAGCATTTT
CDR3: CASSLEGSGQPQHF

V: TRBV18
D: TRBD2
J: TRBJ2-7
size: once
length: 14
DNA: TGTGCCAGCTCACCAAGGGGACTAGCGGACGAGCAGTACTTC
CDR3: CASSPRGLADEQYF

V: TRBV4-1
D: -
J: TRBJ2-1
size: -
length: 13
DNA: TGCGCCAGCAGCCATCGACGTTACAATGAGCAGTTCTTC
CDR3: CASSHRRYNEQFF

V: TRBV6-1
D: -
J: TRBJ1-5
size: -
length: 13
DNA: TGTGCCAGCAGGAACCCCCAGGAGGCGCCCCAGCATTTT
CDR3: CASRNPQEAPQHF

V: TRBV6-1
D: TRBD2
J: TRBJ2-1
size: -
length: 16
DNA: TGTGCCAGCAGTGAACGGCGTAGTAGCGGGAACAATGAGCAGTTCTTC
CDR3: CASSERRSSGNNEQFF

V: TRBV19
D: -
J: TRBJ2-3
size: -
length: 13
DNA: TGTGCCAGTAGTATATGGGGGATCGATACGCAGTATTTT
CDR3: CASSIWGIDTQYF

V: TRBV7-2
D: -
J: TRBJ1-5
size: -
length: 16
DNA: TGTGCCAGCAGCTTAGGGCCCAGCCCAGCGGGTCTTCCTCAGCATTTT
CDR3: CASSLGPSPAGLPQHF

V: TRBV10-2
D: -
J: TRBJ2-6
size: once
length: 14
DNA: TGCGCCAGCGCCAGGGTGCCTGGGGCCAACGTCCTGACTTTC
CDR3: CASARVPGANVLTF

V: TRBV10-1
D: -
J: TRBJ1-1
size: -
length: 13
DNA: TGCGCCAGCAGTGACAGGCGGGATACTGAAGCTTTCTTT
CDR3: CASSDRRDTEAFF

V: TRBV2
D: -
J: TRBJ1-5
size: -
length: 12
DNA: TGTGCCAGCTGGGGGGGGAATCAGCCCCAGCATTTT
CDR3: CASWGGNQPQHF

V: TRBV5-1
D: -
J: TRBJ2-1
size: -
length: 15
DNA: TGCGCCAGCAGCAGGGGGAGCCAGGGCTACAATGAGCAGTTCTTC
CDR3: CASSRGSQGYNEQFF

V: TRBV11-1
D: -
J: TRBJ2-5
size: few
length: 13
DNA: TGTGCCAGCAGCTCCAGGGGAAGGGAGACCCAGTACTTC
CDR3: CASSSRGRETQYF

V: TRBV7-9
D: TRBD2
J: TRBJ2-5
size: -
length: 14
DNA: TGTGCCACCCGGACTAGCGGGACAGGAGAGACCCAGTACTTC
CDR3: CATRTSGTGETQYF

V: TRBV7-2
D: -
J: TRBJ1-6
size: -
length: 15
DNA: TGTGCCAGCAGCTTAGGTTCGGTCGGGAATTCACCCCTCCACTTT
CDR3: CASSLGSVGNSPLHF

V: TRBV7-9
D: TRBD1
J: TRBJ1-1
size: -
length: 13
DNA: TGTGCCGCTCTGGGACAGGCCAACACTGAAGCTTTCTTT
CDR3: CAALGQANTEAFF

V: TRBV19
D: -
J: TRBJ1-2
size: -
length: 15
DNA: TGTGCCAGTAGCCCCGTTGTTCCAGGGAGGGGCGGCTACACCTTC
CDR3: CASSPVVPGRGGYTF

V: TRBV28
D: TRBD1
J: TRBJ1-2
size: -
length: 12
DNA: TGTGCCAGCCAGACAGGGAGTTATGGCTACACCTTC
CDR3: CASQTGSYGYTF

V: TRBV7-9
D: -
J: TRBJ2-7
size: -
length: 12
DNA: TGTGCCAGCAGCTTAAAAGGGACTCGGCAGTACTTC
CDR3: CASSLKGTRQYF

V: TRBV7-2
D: -
J: TRBJ2-7
size: -
length: 12
DNA: TGTGCCAGCAGCTTCCAGGCCTACGAGCAGTACTTC
CDR3: CASSFQAYEQYF

V: TRBV29-1
D: -
J: TRBJ2-5
size: few
length: 10
DNA: TGCAGCGTTGCGGAAGAGACCCAGTACTTC
CDR3: CSVAEETQYF

V: TRBV7-3
D: -
J: TRBJ1-1
size: -
length: 13
DNA: TGTGCCAGCAGCTTGGGACCCAGGTTAGAAGCTTTCTTT
CDR3: CASSLGPRLEAFF

V: TRBV6-6
D: -
J: TRBJ1-1
size: -
length: 13
DNA: TGTGCCAGCAAGGAGGTCATGAACACTGAAGCTTTCTTT
CDR3: CASKEVMNTEAFF

V: TRBV5-4
D: TRBD2
J: TRBJ2-2
size: -
length: 16
DNA: TGTGCCAGCAGCCCCGGACTAGCGACCTTCACCGGGGAGCTGTTTTTT
CDR3: CASSPGLATFTGELFF

V: TRBV6-6
D: TRBD1
J: TRBJ2-7
size: -
length: 13
DNA: TGTGCCACACAGGGACAGGCCTACGAGAGGGAGTACTTC
CDR3: CATQGQAYEREYF

V: TRBV18
D: -
J: TRBJ2-2
size: -
length: 15
DNA: TGTGCCAGCTCCCCGGGACACACGAACACCGGGGAGCTGTTTTTT
CDR3: CASSPGHTNTGELFF

V: TRBV19
D: -
J: TRBJ1-5
size: once
length: 16
DNA: TGTGCCAGTAGTATAGCGGGCGGTGGGGGCAATCAGCCCCAGCATTTT
CDR3: CASSIAGGGGNQPQHF

V: TRBV7-3
D: -
J: TRBJ2-5
size: -
length: 16
DNA: TGTGCCAGCAGCCGCGTCCCAGGGGGGGGCCAAGAGACCCAGTACTTC
CDR3: CASSRVPGGGQETQYF

V: TRBV9
D: TRBD2
J: TRBJ2-2
size: -
length: 15
DNA: TGTGCCAGCAGCGAGCGGGAGGGGAACACCGGGGAGCTGTTTTTT
CDR3: CASSEREGNTGELFF

V: TRBV6-1
D: TRBD2
J: TRBJ2-2
size: -
length: 14
DNA: TGTGCCAGCAGGGTGACTAGCGGGAGCGGGGAGCTGTTTTTT
CDR3: CASRVTSGSGELFF

V: TRBV7-2
D: -
J: TRBJ2-7
size: -
length: 13
DNA: TGTGCCAGCAGCTTAGTACCGGGCTACGAGCAGTACTTC
CDR3: CASSLVPGYEQYF

V: TRBV7-2
D: TRBD2
J: TRBJ2-1
size: -
length: 18
DNA: TGTGCCAGCAGCTTAGATTTTCTAGCGGGAGGAATATACAATGAGCAGTTCTTC
CDR3: CASSLDFLAGGIYNEQFF